This TCR beta chain was profiled in a study of a mutant IDH1 vaccine in newly diagnosed glioma. Whole-study context: Sex among treated patients split about 60% male, about 40% female; mean age was around 40 years.

The time point: baseline, week 1 (first vaccination visit). Treatment specified: pre-vaccination baseline after standard-of-care therapy. This clone was observed once. Profiled with immunoSEQ multiplex PCR; TCRdb holds only in-frame clones, not every one. The sample has tens of thousands of clones; 83% are singletons. The CDR3 consists of 16 residues. J lost 2 bases, V lost 4 bases, and 5 bases had no gene match. Per germline, CDR1 SGHDT and CDR2 YYEEEE. The chain links TRBV5-6 to TRBJ2-1; 11 bases map to TRBD1. This TCR derives from a woman in her 50s with glioma. The sample in question was PBMCs, obtained from a glioma patient treated with radiotherapy, temozolomide or both. The CDR3 loop reads CASSNPGQGAYNEQFF. The CDR3, as DNA: TGTGCCAGCAGCAACCCGGGACAGGGGGCCTACAATGAGCAGTTCTTC.